This TCR beta chain was recovered during a study of T-cell reconstitution after alpha-beta-depleted transplantation in children. This CDR3 comprises 13 residues. Germline V gene data show CDR1 as DFQATT and CDR2 as SNEGSKA (reference sequence). V was trimmed by 3 bases and J by 3 bases, leaving 12 bases between them. Study findings and constraints: Newly generated T cells supplied most T-cell counts and diversity one year post-transplant. At around two months after transplant, the alpha-beta T cells were reportedly derived from several hundred expanded clones that came from non-depleted graft cells. In some patients, recipient T cells and intrathymic progenitors surviving conditioning explained high day-60 diversity.

Construction of the TCRbeta library involved unique molecular identifiers. One entry per CDR3 protein results from TCRdb running MiXCR on the PCR reads. The sample lists about 130,000 distinct CDR3 sequences, 8.5% to 10% occurring once. Of note for this clonotype: Its antigen is not identified.

The sample here was PBMCs, mostly from graft donor cells, taken 180 days after TCRalphabeta/CD19-depleted stem cell transplant. The V call is TRBV20-1, the J call TRBJ2-7; weak D call: TRBD1 (5 bases). This TCR came from a girl in the first two years of life who had a stem cell transplant for combined immunodeficiency, so the T cells may come from the graft donor. DNA of the CDR3: TGCAGTGCTAGCCCCGGACATTTCTACGAGCAGTACTTC. Translating it yields CSASPGHFYEQYF.